The following is a TCR beta chain sequence with its context. Antigen specificity is unknown. Treatment noted: around 19 received Ad26.COV2.S at low or high dose, single or two shots; roughly 5 received placebo; per-sample allocation not given. Sampling was performed 63 days after the first vaccine or placebo injection. The CDR3 sequence is 12 residues long. In germline, CDR1 is ENHRY, CDR2 SYGVKD. With 1 base removed from V and 5 bases from J, the gap between germline ends came to 4 bases. The sample is drawn from a study of Ad26.COV2.S vaccination and SARS-CoV-2 variants. Overall study: By the intramuscular route, Ad26.COV2.S was given once, or twice 56 days apart.

Regarding the study as a whole: The TCR-based breadth and depth measures might underestimate overall T cell responses. While placebo recipients had lower spike-specific TCR breadth, vaccine recipients had more.

Libraries were prepared by immunoSEQ multiplex PCR; TCRdb keeps only in-frame clonotypes and omits some of them. The sample holds about 370,000 clones, roughly 90% seen once. The sample was peripheral blood, taken in a trial of Ad26.COV2.S vaccine versus placebo. J is TRBJ2-3 and V is TRBV10-3; D uncertain. The receptor's source is a person between 18 and 59 years old who received the Ad26.COV2.S COVID-19 vaccine or a placebo. The CDR3 protein is CAISEYGDTQYF. The CDR3 nucleotides are TGTGCCATCAGTGAGTATGGAGATACGCAGTATTTT.